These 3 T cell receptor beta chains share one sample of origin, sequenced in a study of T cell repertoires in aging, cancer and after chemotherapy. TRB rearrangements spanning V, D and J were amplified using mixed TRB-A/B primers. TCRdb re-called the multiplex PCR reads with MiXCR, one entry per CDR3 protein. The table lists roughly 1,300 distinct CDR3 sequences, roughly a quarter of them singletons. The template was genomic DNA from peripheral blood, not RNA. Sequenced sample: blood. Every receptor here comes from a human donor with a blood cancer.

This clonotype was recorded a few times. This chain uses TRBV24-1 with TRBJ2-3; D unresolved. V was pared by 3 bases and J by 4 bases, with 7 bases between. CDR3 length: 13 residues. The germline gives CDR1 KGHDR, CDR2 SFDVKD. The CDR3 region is CATSDTRSDTQYF. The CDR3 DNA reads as TGTGCCACCAGTGATACCAGATCAGATACGCAGTATTTT.

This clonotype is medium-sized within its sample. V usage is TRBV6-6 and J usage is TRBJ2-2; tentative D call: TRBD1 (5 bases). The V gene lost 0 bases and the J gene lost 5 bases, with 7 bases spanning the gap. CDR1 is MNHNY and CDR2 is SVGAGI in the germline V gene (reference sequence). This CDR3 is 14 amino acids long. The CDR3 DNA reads TGTGCCAGCAGTTACTCGGGGCCAACCGGGGAGCTGTTTTTT. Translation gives CASSYSGPTGELFF.

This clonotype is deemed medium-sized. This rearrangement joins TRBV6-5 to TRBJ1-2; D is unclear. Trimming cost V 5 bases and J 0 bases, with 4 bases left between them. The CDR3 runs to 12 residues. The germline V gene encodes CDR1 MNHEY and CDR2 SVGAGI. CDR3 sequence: CASSTANYGYTF. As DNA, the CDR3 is TGTGCCAGCAGTACAGCTAACTATGGCTACACCTTC.